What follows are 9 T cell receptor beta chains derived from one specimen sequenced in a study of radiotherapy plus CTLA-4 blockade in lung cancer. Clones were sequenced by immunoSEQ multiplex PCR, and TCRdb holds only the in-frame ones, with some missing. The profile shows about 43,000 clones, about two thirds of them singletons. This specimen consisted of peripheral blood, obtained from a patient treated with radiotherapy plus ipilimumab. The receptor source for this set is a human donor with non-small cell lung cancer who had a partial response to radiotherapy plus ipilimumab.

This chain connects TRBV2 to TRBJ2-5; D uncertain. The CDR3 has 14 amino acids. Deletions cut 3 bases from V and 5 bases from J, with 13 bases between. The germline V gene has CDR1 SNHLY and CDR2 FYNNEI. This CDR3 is CASSDLLGTETQYF. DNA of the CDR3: TGTGCCAGCAGTGATCTGCTAGGCACCGAGACCCAGTACTTC.

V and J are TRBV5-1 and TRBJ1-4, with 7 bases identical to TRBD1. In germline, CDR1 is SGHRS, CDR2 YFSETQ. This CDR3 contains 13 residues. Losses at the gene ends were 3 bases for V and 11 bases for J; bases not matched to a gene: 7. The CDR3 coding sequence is TGCGCCAGCAGCTACCTCAGGGGGGATAAACTGTTTTTT. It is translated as CASSYLRGDKLFF.

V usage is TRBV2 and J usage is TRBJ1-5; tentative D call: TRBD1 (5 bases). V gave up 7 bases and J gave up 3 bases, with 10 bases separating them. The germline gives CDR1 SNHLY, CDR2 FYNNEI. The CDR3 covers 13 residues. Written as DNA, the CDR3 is TGTGCCAGCACCCAAGGGGTCAATCAGCCCCAGCATTTT. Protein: CASTQGVNQPQHF.

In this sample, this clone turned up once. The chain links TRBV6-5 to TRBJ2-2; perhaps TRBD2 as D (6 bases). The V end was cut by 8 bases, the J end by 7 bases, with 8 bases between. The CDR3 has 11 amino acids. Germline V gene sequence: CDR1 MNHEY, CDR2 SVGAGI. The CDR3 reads CASGEVGELFF. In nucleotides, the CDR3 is TGTGCCAGCGGGGAGGTCGGGGAGCTGTTTTTT.

CDR3 loop: CSAVSGNEQFF. The DNA of the CDR3 is TGCAGCGCCGTTAGCGGCAATGAGCAGTTCTTC. This chain connects TRBV29-1 to TRBJ2-1; D possibly corresponds to TRBD2 (6 bases). Germline lookup yields CDR1 SQVTM and CDR2 ANQGSEA. The CDR3 has 11 amino acids. V was cut by 7 bases and J by 6 bases, with 10 bases left in between.

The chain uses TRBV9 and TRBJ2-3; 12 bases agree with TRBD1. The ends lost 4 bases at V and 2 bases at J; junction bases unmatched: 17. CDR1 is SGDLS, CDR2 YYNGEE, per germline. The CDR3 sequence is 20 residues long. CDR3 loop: CASSRGGGDRGRGHTDTQYF. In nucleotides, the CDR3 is TGTGCCAGCAGCAGGGGGGGCGGGGACAGGGGGCGCGGACACACAGATACGCAGTATTTT.

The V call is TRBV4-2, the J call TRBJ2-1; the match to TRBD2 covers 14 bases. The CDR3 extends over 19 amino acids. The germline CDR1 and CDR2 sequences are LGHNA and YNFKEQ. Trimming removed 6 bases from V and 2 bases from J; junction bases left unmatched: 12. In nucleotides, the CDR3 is TGTGCCAGCAGTCCTTCCGGGACTAGCGGGAGTGGAGCCTACAATGAGCAGTTCTTC. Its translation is CASSPSGTSGSGAYNEQFF.

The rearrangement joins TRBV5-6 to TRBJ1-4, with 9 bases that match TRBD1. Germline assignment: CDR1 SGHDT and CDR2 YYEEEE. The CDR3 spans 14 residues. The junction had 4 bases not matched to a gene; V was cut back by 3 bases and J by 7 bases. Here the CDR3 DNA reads TGTGCCAGCAGCTCCACAGGGGGCTTTGAAAAACTGTTTTTT. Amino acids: CASSSTGGFEKLFF.

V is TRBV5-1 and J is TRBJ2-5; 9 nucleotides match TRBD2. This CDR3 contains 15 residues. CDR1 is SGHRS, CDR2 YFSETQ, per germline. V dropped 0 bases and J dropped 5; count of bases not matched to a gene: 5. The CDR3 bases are TGCGCCAGCAGCTTGGGACTAGCGGCCTCGGAGACCCAGTACTTC. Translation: CASSLGLAASETQYF.